This record looks at one TCR beta chain sequence and its context. Antigen unknown. The sample comes from a study of PD-L1 blockade in urothelial cancer. On the study more broadly: Blood samples had a median of approximately 140,000 T cells, roughly 83,000 unique TCRs, and clonality around 0.08. Study-level points and caveats: Pretreatment blood TCR clonality under the median forecast improved survival.

V lost 7 bases, J lost 10 bases, and 9 bases stayed unmatched. Germline V gene sequence: CDR1 DFQATT, CDR2 SNEGSKA (reference sequence). The CDR3 sequence is 11 residues long. Produced via immunoSEQ multiplex PCR; TCRdb's table is partial and in-frame only. Among around 33,000 clones, over 75% were seen once, and the ten largest hold around 3.7%. The study collected 1 to 8 samples per patient, pretreatment and on-treatment. The chain has TRBV20-1 and TRBJ1-1; 7 bases are shared with TRBD1. The material sequenced was PBMCs, taken around atezolizumab (anti-PD-L1) treatment. This TCR derives from a man between 70 and 80 years old with urothelial cancer. CDR3 loop: CSGVLRQGAFF. The CDR3 DNA sequence: TGCAGTGGGGTCCTTCGACAGGGAGCTTTCTTT.